The entry below describes one T cell receptor beta chain. This clone was observed a few times. The target of this receptor is not known. The sample holds no much larger clone one base away, and base qualities are not on file. This entry is derived from a study of cytomegalovirus exposure and HLA in healthy donors (dated by TCRdb to the late 2010s). Broadly, across the study: In an earlier analysis of 587 of the donors, approximately 300 Gb of sequence data and 117 million unique TCR beta sequences from 150 million to 200 million T cells were reported. A later analysis re-analyzed previously published TCR beta repertoires from about 730 donors and added high-resolution HLA genotyping to study TCR occurrence patterns. Roughly 320 gigabases of sequencing data and around 85 million unique TCR sequences made up an early release that covered around 640 HLA-typed donors. The study used immunosequencing to profile the T cell repertoires of about 670 subjects and linked those repertoires to cytomegalovirus serostatus. Donor age, sex, ethnicity and CMV serostatus were compiled alongside the repertoire data. The genetic ancestry cluster associated with self-reported Caucasian donors included 81% of the roughly 410 genotyped donors. The later analysis used no new phenotypic data to find candidate immune exposures, relying instead on TCR beta sequences and their occurrence across donors. Among a few hundred genotyped donors of the cohort, an average of around 240,000 unique TCR beta nucleotide sequences were sequenced per donor, approximately 20% of them non-productive. In an earlier analysis of around 540 of the donors, high-throughput TCR beta sequencing was used to judge whether each TCR beta V gene segment behaved as functional or pseudogenic. High-throughput TCR immunosequencing, statistical association of individual TCRs with disease status, and machine learning were combined to predict cytomegalovirus infection status. Because of strong linkage in the cohort, five DR-DQ haplotypes were treated as single units for association and clustering. The study aimed to test whether signatures of past pathogen exposure could be identified by cataloging public T cell receptors. HLA typing included class I and class II loci at four-digit resolution. A separate validation cohort of about 110 different subjects was used in addition to the roughly 700-subject first cohort. A later genetic analysis took genome-wide SNP genotypes for about three fifths of the roughly 700 donors and used that subset as a discovery cohort. Typing coverage varied by locus: about 629-630 donors for A, B, C, DRB1 and DQB1; some 520 for DQA1; 600 to 610 for DPA1; approximately 470 for DPB1. Every repertoire in the discovery cohort had been generated on one and the same sequencing platform. The research as a whole found: Because the 87-base-pair reads could not distinguish some IMGT-functional V segments, including TRBV6-2 and TRBV6-3, those segments were excluded. Assigning TCR associations to individual alleles was difficult when HLA alleles, especially DR and DQ, strongly co-occurred. Immune exposure information for the cohort was limited to CMV serostatus. The study listed around 160 TCR beta chains as associated with cytomegalovirus. Because counts were too low, about 18 rarely observed V segments, including chromosome 9 orphons, were left out of the earlier analysis of 587 of the donors. The cohort was sequenced for TCR beta chains only, and without alpha or paired-chain data the features that could be detected were limited. A later analysis found that TCR association rates varied across HLA loci, with DRB1 alleles showing the most associated TCRs and HLA-C alleles the fewest. In a later genetic analysis, fewer N-insertions in productive TCRs were reported among donors in an Asian-associated ancestry cluster than the approximately 710-donor mean. Correlated functional status among segregating V segments might reflect linkage disequilibrium, but an unknown experimental factor could not be ruled out. A later genetic analysis associated a missense DCLRE1C variant with V-gene and J-gene trimming of TCR beta chains, and an independent cohort replicated the association. It was suggested by the authors that the approach could potentially be generalized to other disease states and immunological phenotypes. Across donors, most TCR sequences were observed very rarely, whereas some public TCRs were present in many individuals. Compared with equally common non-associated chains, HLA-associated TCR beta chains in a later analysis were more clonally expanded and had lower generation probabilities. Because HLA typing was unavailable for some donors at each locus, only the typed subset was used in association tests. The presence/absence analyses assumed that sequencing depth was roughly uniform across donors, and that assumption may not be true. According to a later analysis, most CMV-associated TCR beta chains appeared to be HLA-restricted, and the HLA associations seemed to be driven largely by CMV exposure. In an earlier analysis of about 600 of the donors, most TCR beta V segments appeared in productive rearrangements about 87% or about 30% of the time, broadly matching IMGT annotations. A further reported finding was that TCR beta sequences accurately predicted the HLA-A and HLA-B alleles for most subjects in the first cohort. Specific HLA alleles were associated with 16,951 TCR beta sequences at a false discovery rate of 0.05 in a later analysis. In vitro tests confirmed that three of the cytomegalovirus-associated TCR beta chains recognize cytomegalovirus antigens. The classifier was reported to diagnose cytomegalovirus status with high specificity and sensitivity in both the original cohort and the validation cohort. A group of highly shared sequence variants was considered likely to be a technical artifact of the sequencing pipeline. In a later analysis, several top co-occurrence clusters were reported to appear linked to parvovirus B19, influenza, CMV and Epstein-Barr virus.

Including cysteine and phenylalanine, the CDR3 has 16 amino acids. Just the 48-base CDR3 DNA is kept, in frame starting at base 1. For CDR1 and CDR2, the germline V gene lists SGHRS and YFSETQ. V ends up 0 bases short and J 3 bases short, with an unmatched junction base count of 3. Library preparation used the immunoSEQ multiplex PCR assay. For the multiplex PCR, a mixture combining 60 forward primers for TCR Vbeta segments and 13 reverse primers for TCR Jbeta segments was used. Amplification of the CDR3 region of rearranged TCR beta genes was performed with a multiplex PCR assay on genomic DNA. The Illumina HiSeq System was used to sequence the amplified TCR beta libraries as 87-base-pair reads. The source study handled its data this way. Across the 600 to 700 repertoires, a later analysis counted roughly 84 million unique TCR beta chains, roughly 11 million of which were shared by at least two donors. To remove PCR and sequencing errors, raw reads were error-corrected and collapsed into unique sequences using a nearest-neighbor algorithm that merged closely related sequences. V, D and J gene segments were assigned by aligning CDR3 sequences to IMGT reference sequences. For a sequence to be retained, a match of at least six nucleotides was required to both a V gene segment and a J gene segment. A rearrangement was called productive if the CDR3 had no stop codons and remained in frame with V and J, and every other rearrangement was called non-productive. Following IMGT convention, CDR3 was defined as the stretch from the second conserved V-encoded cysteine to the conserved J-encoded phenylalanine. In an earlier analysis of 587 of the donors, sequences lacking an unambiguous match to a single V gene segment were excluded. An earlier analysis of over 450 of the donors classified V segments as functional when productive rearrangements were above 56.7% and as segregating when the standard deviation between donors was above 5%. To diagnose cytomegalovirus status from the catalog of TCR beta chain sequences, a statistical classification framework was built. V and J gene assignment, in a later analysis, came from comparing TCR nucleotide sequences with IMGT/GENE-DB human TR gene sequences. A later analysis assigned CDR3 sequences and most-parsimonious VDJ recombination scenarios with the TCRdist pipeline. In a later analysis, every TCR beta chain was defined by the combination of its CDR3 amino acid sequence and its V-gene family, and reads without a unique V-gene family were dropped. A later analysis removed over 500 highly shared, low-generation-probability nucleotide sequences to deal with suspected cross-contamination and a sequencing artifact. In a later analysis, a clonal expansion index was calculated for each public chain from normalized within-repertoire ranks of inferred template counts. A later analysis computed generation probabilities with a VDJ recombination model fitted to out-of-frame rearrangements, and checked the results against IGoR. In a later analysis, TCR-TCR, TCR-HLA and TCR-CMV co-occurrence was scored with hypergeometric tests, and a repertoire-size bias correction was applied to TCR pairs. A later analysis estimated false discovery rates by permuting HLA or CMV assignments 20 times. A later analysis grouped co-occurring TCRs with DBSCAN, adding TCRdist sequence similarity when clustering within HLA-allele-positive subsets. Repertoires with fewer than 30,000 or more than 120,000 public chains were left out of co-occurrence clustering, as were several repertoires with anomalous nucleotide sharing. The clones in this table, taken by TCRdb from immuneACCESS, are in-frame only. Not every clone is retained; where verified, under half of the shortfall comes from an unresolved V gene, and the cause of the rest is unknown. Clone size and V and J calls were adopted from that table, with D and trimming inferred from the DNA. The sample table lists approximately 150,000 clones, over 65% of them with a count of one. The ten top clones hold approximately 4.6% of the sample.

The cohort was made up of roughly 670 healthy bone marrow donors. At the time of sampling, every cohort member was nominally healthy, though immune exposures that went unrecorded were likely present. The donor tested CMV seropositive, placing the donor among the 290 or so seropositive members of the cohort. A peripheral blood sample was provided by each donor, and peripheral blood mononuclear cells were used for TCR beta sequencing. The Qiagen DNeasy Blood Extraction Kit was used to extract genomic DNA from the blood cell samples. The receptor chain draws on TRBV5-1 and TRBJ1-1; 12 bases in the junction line up with TRBD1. The sample comprised PBMCs. The source is a man younger than 35 in good health and CMV-seropositive. The nucleotide sequence is TGCGCCAGCAGCTTGGGGGGGACAGGGGGCCACACTGAAGCTTTCTTT. Translated, it reads CASSLGGTGGHTEAFF. Where the CDR3 stops, the reference TRBV5-1 and TRBJ1-1 genes take over; the full variable domain is KAGVTQTPRYLIKTRGQQVTLSCSPISGHRSVSWYQQTPGQGLQFLFEYFSETQRNKGNFPGRFSGRQFSNSRSEMNVSTLELGDSALYLCASSLGGTGGHTEAFFGQGTRLTVV.